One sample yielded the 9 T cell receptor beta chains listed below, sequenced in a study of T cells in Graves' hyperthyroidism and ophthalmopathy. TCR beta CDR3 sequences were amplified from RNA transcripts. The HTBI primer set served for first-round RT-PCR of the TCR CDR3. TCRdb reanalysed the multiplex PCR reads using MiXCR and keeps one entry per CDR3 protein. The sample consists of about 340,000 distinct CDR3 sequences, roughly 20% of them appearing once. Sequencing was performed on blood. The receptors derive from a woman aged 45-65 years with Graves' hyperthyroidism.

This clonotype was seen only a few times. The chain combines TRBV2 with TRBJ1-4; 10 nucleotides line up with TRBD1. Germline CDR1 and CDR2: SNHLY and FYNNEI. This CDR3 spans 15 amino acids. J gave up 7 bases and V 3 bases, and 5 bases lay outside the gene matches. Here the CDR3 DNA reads TGTGCCAGCAGTGACGGGGACAGGGGACTTGAAAAACTGTTTTTT. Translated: CASSDGDRGLEKLFF. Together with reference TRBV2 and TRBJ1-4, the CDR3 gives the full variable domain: EPEVTQTPSHQVTQMGQEVILRCVPISNHLYFYWYRQILGQKVEFLVSFYNNEISEKSEIFDDQFSVERPDGSNFTLKIRSTKLEDSAMYFCASSDGDRGLEKLFFGSGTQLSVL.

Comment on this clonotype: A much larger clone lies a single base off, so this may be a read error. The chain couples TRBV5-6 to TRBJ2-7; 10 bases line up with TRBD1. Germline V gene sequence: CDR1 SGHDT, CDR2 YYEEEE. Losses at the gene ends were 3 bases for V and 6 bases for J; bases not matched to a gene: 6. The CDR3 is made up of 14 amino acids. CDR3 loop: CASSYGTGAAEQYF. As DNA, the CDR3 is TGTGCCAGCAGCTACGGGACAGGGGCGGCCGAGCAGTACTTC.

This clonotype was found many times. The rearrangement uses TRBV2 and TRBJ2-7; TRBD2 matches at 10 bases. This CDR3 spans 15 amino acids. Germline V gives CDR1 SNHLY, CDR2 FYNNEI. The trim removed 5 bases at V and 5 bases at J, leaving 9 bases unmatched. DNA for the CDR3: TGTGCCAGCAGTACCCGGACTAGCGGAGGAGACGAGCAGTACTTC. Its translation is CASSTRTSGGDEQYF. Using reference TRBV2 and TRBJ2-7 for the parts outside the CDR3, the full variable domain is EPEVTQTPSHQVTQMGQEVILRCVPISNHLYFYWYRQILGQKVEFLVSFYNNEISEKSEIFDDQFSVERPDGSNFTLKIRSTKLEDSAMYFCASSTRTSGGDEQYFGPGTRLTVT.

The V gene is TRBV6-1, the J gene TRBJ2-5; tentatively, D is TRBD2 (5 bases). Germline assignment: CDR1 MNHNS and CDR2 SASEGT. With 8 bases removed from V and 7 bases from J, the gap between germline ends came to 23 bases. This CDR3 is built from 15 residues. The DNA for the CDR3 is TGTGCCAGCTCCGGGGTAGGGTATCCTTGGGGGACCCAGTACTTC. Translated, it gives CASSGVGYPWGTQYF.

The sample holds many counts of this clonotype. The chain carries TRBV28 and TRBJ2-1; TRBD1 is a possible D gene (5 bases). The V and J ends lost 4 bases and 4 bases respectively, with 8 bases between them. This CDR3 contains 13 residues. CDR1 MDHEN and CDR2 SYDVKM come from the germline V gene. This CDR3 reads CASSSTDYNEQFF. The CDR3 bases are TGTGCCAGCAGTTCGACAGATTACAATGAGCAGTTCTTC.

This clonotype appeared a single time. CDR3 nucleotide sequence: TGCAGTGCTAGCGGGTCGCGCGAGTTGGACGAGCAGTACTTC. Translated: CSASGSRELDEQYF. V and J are TRBV20-1 and TRBJ2-7; D gene ambiguous. The V gene lost 3 bases and the J gene lost 5 bases, with 17 bases spanning the gap. Germline lookup yields CDR1 DFQATT and CDR2 SNEGSKA (reference sequence). This CDR3 is built from 14 residues.

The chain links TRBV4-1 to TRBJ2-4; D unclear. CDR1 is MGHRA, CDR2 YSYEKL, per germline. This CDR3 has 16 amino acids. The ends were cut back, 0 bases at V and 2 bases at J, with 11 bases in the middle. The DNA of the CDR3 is TGCGCCAGCAGCCAAGACCCGCGGACCTCCAAAAACATTCAGTACTTC. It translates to CASSQDPRTSKNIQYF.

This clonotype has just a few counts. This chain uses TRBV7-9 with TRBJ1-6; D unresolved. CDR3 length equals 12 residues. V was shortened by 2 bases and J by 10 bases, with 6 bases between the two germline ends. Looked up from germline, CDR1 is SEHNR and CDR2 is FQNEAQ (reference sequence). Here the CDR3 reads CASSLPTSPLHF. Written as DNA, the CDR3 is TGTGCCAGCAGCTTACCTACATCACCCCTCCACTTT. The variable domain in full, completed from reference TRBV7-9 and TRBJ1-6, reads DTGVSQNPRHKITKRGQNVTFRCDPISEHNRLYWYRQTLGQGPEFLTYFQNEAQLEKSRLLSDRFSAERPKGSFSTLEIQRTEQGDSAMYLCASSLPTSPLHFGNGTRLTVT.

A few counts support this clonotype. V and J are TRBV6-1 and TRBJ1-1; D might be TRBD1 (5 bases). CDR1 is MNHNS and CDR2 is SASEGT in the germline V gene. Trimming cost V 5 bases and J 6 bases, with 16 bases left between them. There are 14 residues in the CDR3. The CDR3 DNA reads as TGTGCCAGCAGTATATCGGGAGGGGACCCTGAAGCTTTCTTT. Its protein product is CASSISGGDPEAFF.